Sequencing of this TCR beta chain was carried out in a study of T-cell reconstitution after alpha-beta-depleted transplantation in children. Construction of the TCRbeta library involved unique molecular identifiers. TCRdb recomputed calls from the PCR reads with MiXCR, one row per CDR3 protein. The profile shows fewer than 350,000 distinct CDR3 sequences, about 9.4% of them singletons. Between the trimmed V and J ends, which lost 0 bases and 5 bases, there was a span of 8 bases. Germline-derived CDR1 and CDR2 are SGHVS and FNYEAQ. The CDR3 loop spans 14 amino acids. The sample was PBMCs, taken before TCRalphabeta/CD19-depleted stem cell transplant. The TCR was taken from a boy younger than two with acute myeloid leukemia, due to receive a stem cell transplant. The gene calls are TRBV7-6 and TRBJ2-1; D is uncertain. The CDR3 nucleotides read TGTGCCAGCAGCTTAGCGCAGGAGAACAATGAGCAGTTCTTC. It codes for CASSLAQENNEQFF.